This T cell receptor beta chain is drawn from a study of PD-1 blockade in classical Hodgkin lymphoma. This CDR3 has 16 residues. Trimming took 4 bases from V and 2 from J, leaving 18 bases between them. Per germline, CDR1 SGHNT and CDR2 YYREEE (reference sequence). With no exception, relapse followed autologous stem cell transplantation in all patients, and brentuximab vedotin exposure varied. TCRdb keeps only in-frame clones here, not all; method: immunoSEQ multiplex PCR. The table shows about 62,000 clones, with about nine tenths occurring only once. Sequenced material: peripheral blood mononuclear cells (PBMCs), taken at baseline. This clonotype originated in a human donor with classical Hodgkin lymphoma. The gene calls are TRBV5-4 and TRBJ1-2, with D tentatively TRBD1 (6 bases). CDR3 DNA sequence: TGTGCCAGCAGCCACAGCCCGGGGGCCCTAAACTATGGCTACACCTTC. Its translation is CASSHSPGALNYGYTF.